This record looks at one TCR beta chain sequence and its context. The data derive from a study of blood T cell repertoires in COVID-19. On the study more broadly: PBMCs, B-cell-depleted T cells, or T cells were the source of the cDNA or gDNA that made up the material.

The protocol was immunoSEQ multiplex PCR, while the TCRdb copy is restricted to in-frame clones and leaves out a portion. Of 100,000 or so clones listed, about 92% are singletons. The CDR3 runs 15 residues. J was trimmed by 7 bases and V by 0 bases; bases with no gene match: 3. Germline loops: CDR1 PRHDT, CDR2 FYEKMQ (reference sequence). The chain combines TRBV13 with TRBJ2-3, with TRBD2 matching 11 bases. This receptor was obtained from a woman aged 60-70 years with active COVID-19. The sequenced sample was peripheral blood. The CDR3 here is CASSLGSGGANTQYF. CDR3 sequence (DNA): TGTGCCAGCAGCTTAGGTAGCGGGGGGGCAAATACGCAGTATTTT.